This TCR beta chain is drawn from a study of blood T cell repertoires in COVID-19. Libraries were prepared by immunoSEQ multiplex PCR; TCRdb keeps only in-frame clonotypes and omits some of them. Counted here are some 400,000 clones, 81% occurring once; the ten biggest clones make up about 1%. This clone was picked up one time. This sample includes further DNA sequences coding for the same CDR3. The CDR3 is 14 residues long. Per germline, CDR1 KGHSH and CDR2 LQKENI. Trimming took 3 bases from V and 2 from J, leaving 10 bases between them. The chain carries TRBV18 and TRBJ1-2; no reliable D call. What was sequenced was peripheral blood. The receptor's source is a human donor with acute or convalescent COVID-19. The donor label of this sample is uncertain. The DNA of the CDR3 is TGTGCCAGCTCACCCGGCGGCGGAAACTATGGCTACACCTTC. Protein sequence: CASSPGGGNYGYTF.